This T cell receptor (beta chain) came from a study of Ad26.COV2.S vaccination and SARS-CoV-2 variants. Germline V gene sequence: CDR1 MGHRA, CDR2 YSYEKL. There are 18 residues in the CDR3. J gave up 2 bases and V 0 bases, and 10 bases lay outside the gene matches. As concerns this clone: Its antigen is currently unknown.

Generated by immunoSEQ multiplex PCR, the TCRdb table keeps only in-frame clones and is missing some. The sample lists about 350,000 clones, 92% seen once, with about 3.9% in the top ten. Study conclusions and caveats: There was reportedly substantial breadth in spike-specific CD8+ and CD4+ T cell responses after vaccination. Whether participants received vaccine or placebo, their non-spike TCR breadth was similar.

The V and J genes are TRBV4-1 and TRBJ2-3, with TRBD2 matching over 8 bases. The receptor was derived from a human donor who had recovered from COVID-19. The sample in question was peripheral blood, obtained after recovery from COVID-19. The CDR3 DNA reads as TGCGCCAGCAGCCAAGAAGGGGATCGGGGGGGCTACACAGATACGCAGTATTTT. Protein product: CASSQEGDRGGYTDTQYF.